The source of this TCR beta chain is a study of T-cell reconstitution after alpha-beta-depleted transplantation in children. General study points: In patients about two months after transplant, alpha-beta T cells reportedly arose from several hundred expanded graft clones. Surviving recipient T cells and thymic progenitors produced the high day-60 TCRbeta diversity seen in some patients. Among T cells one year after transplant, newly produced cells accounted for most counts and diversity.

Preparation of the TCRbeta library used unique molecular identifiers. TCRdb passed the PCR reads through MiXCR, listing each CDR3 protein once. Seen here are more than 200,000 distinct CDR3 sequences, roughly 23% observed once, and the top ten hold about 2.5%. This clonotype was observed a few times. What it binds is unknown. CDR1 is SQVTM, CDR2 ANQGSEA, per germline. The CDR3 loop spans 15 amino acids. V shed 2 bases and J shed 1 base, with 14 bases lying between them. The TCR comes from a girl aged 2 to 10 with Fanconi anemia, due to receive a stem cell transplant. The rearrangement links TRBV29-1 to TRBJ2-5; either TRBD1 or TRBD2 may supply D (5 bases each). This specimen was PBMCs, taken before TCRalphabeta/CD19-depleted stem cell transplant. CDR3 protein: CSVEWRQGRQETQYF. DNA for the CDR3: TGCAGCGTTGAATGGAGGCAGGGTCGCCAAGAGACCCAGTACTTC.